These 15 T cell receptor beta chains were sequenced from one sample in a study of cytomegalovirus exposure and HLA in healthy donors. The PCR employed 60 Vbeta primers together with 13 Jbeta primers. Repertoires were generated with immunoSEQ multiplex PCR, while TCRdb's copy carries only in-frame clones and drops some. The sample has fewer than 150,000 clones, 75% to 90% seen once; the top ten hold approximately 6.4%. The specimen sequenced was PBMCs. All receptors derive from a woman younger than 45 in good health and CMV-seropositive.

The CDR3 loop is CASSSTATNEKLFF. CDR3 bases: TGTGCCAGCAGTTCGACAGCAACTAATGAAAAACTGTTTTTT. The chain links TRBV2 to TRBJ1-4, with D maybe TRBD1 (5 bases). With 5 bases removed from V and 0 bases from J, the gap between germline ends came to 7 bases. This CDR3 has 14 amino acids. CDR1 and CDR2 (germline): SNHLY, FYNNEI.

This clone was seen only once. The V and J genes are TRBV6-5 and TRBJ1-2; possible D gene TRBD1, 6 bases. Germline lookup yields CDR1 MNHEY and CDR2 SVGAGI. V lost 5 bases and J lost 4, with 8 bases in between. The CDR3 length is 12 residues. The CDR3 bases are TGTGCCAGCAGTCCGGACAGCTATGGCTACACCTTC. It specifies CASSPDSYGYTF.

The chain combines TRBV28 with TRBJ2-5, with a weak D call TRBD2 (5 bases). The V gene lost 2 bases and the J gene lost 7 bases, with 11 bases spanning the gap. Germline loops: CDR1 MDHEN, CDR2 SYDVKM. The CDR3 is made up of 13 amino acids. The DNA of the CDR3 is TGTGCCAGCAGTTTACTGCGAGGAGGGACCCAGTACTTC. This sequence encodes CASSLLRGGTQYF.

J is TRBJ2-7 and V is TRBV6-1; no clear D. Trimming pared 0 bases from V and 2 bases from J, leaving 8 bases between. Germline CDR1 MNHNS, CDR2 SASEGT. The CDR3 covers 14 residues. The CDR3 DNA is TGTGCCAGCAGTGAAGCGCTGGCCCCCTACGAGCAGTACTTC. Protein product: CASSEALAPYEQYF.

This chain uses TRBV25-1 with TRBJ1-1; 11 nucleotides match TRBD1. The trim removed 4 bases at V and 6 bases at J, leaving 7 bases unmatched. The CDR3 totals 15 residues. Germline V gene sequence: CDR1 MGHDK, CDR2 SYGVNS. CDR3 in amino acids: CASSGPGQGGPEAFF. The CDR3 coding sequence is TGTGCCAGCAGTGGGCCGGGACAGGGGGGACCTGAAGCTTTCTTT.

The gene calls are TRBV2 and TRBJ1-2, with no clear D. The germline gives CDR1 SNHLY, CDR2 FYNNEI. This CDR3 is 12 amino acids long. Trimming took off 7 bases at V and 4 bases at J, with 10 bases between the two ends. CDR3: CASKPSGYGYTF. CDR3 nucleotide sequence: TGTGCCAGCAAGCCCTCGGGCTATGGCTACACCTTC.

The CDR3 loop is CASSPGRAGTSGGTDTQYF. The CDR3 nucleotides read TGTGCCAGCAGCCCGGGGAGGGCTGGAACTAGCGGGGGTACAGATACGCAGTATTTT. The J gene is TRBJ2-3, the V gene TRBV11-2, with 11 bases that match TRBD2. Germline assignment: CDR1 SGHAT and CDR2 FQNNGV. With V trimmed by 5 bases and J by 3 bases, 16 bases remained unmatched. This CDR3 is built from 19 residues.

This chain joins TRBV9 and TRBJ1-1; D may be TRBD1 (6 bases). Germline V gene data show CDR1 as SGDLS and CDR2 as YYNGEE. This CDR3 comprises 14 residues. Deletions cut 0 bases from V and 4 bases from J, with 10 bases between. In DNA, the CDR3 is TGTGCCAGCAGCGTAGGAGGGGGTACCACTGAAGCTTTCTTT. This codes for CASSVGGGTTEAFF.

This rearrangement joins TRBV5-1 to TRBJ2-5, with 11 bases aligning to TRBD1. The CDR3 totals 16 residues. Looked up from germline, CDR1 is SGHRS and CDR2 is YFSETQ. Trimming cost V 3 bases and J 5 bases; bases outside gene matches: 9. CDR3 sequence reads: CASSSTDRGLLETQYF. The CDR3 DNA reads TGCGCCAGCAGCTCGACGGACAGGGGGCTCTTGGAGACCCAGTACTTC.

The CDR3 DNA reads as TGCGCCAGCAGCTTGGAACAGGGCTATGAGCAGTTCTTC. Translation: CASSLEQGYEQFF. The V and J genes are TRBV5-1 and TRBJ2-1, with D maybe TRBD1 (6 bases). The germline V gene has CDR1 SGHRS and CDR2 YFSETQ. V was clipped by 0 bases and J by 8 bases, with 9 bases between them. The length of the CDR3 is 13 residues.

V and J are TRBV27 and TRBJ1-2, with TRBD1 matching 10 bases. The CDR3 sequence is 12 residues long. V was pared by 11 bases and J by 10 bases, with 10 bases of the junction left unmatched. Germline V lookup: CDR1 MNHEY, CDR2 SMNVEV (reference sequence). This CDR3 reads CAPQGGTGDYTF. In DNA form, the CDR3 reads TGTGCCCCCCAGGGGGGGACAGGGGACTACACCTTC.

This chain connects TRBV28 to TRBJ1-2; D might be TRBD1 (6 bases). The length of the CDR3 is 15 residues. The V gene lost 6 bases and the J gene lost 5 bases, with 19 bases spanning the gap. From germline, CDR1 is MDHEN and CDR2 SYDVKM. CDR3 sequence reads: CASRSLQGISYGYTF. CDR3 DNA sequence: TGTGCCAGCAGAAGTCTGCAGGGGATTTCATATGGCTACACCTTC.

The chain recombines TRBV2 with TRBJ2-2; D gene uncertain. The ends were cut back, 4 bases at V and 6 bases at J, with 6 bases in the middle. The CDR3 covers 12 residues. Germline CDR1 is SNHLY and CDR2 is FYNNEI. The chain's CDR3 is CASSVGAGELFF. The CDR3 coding sequence is TGTGCCAGCAGTGTGGGCGCCGGGGAGCTGTTTTTT.

This clone is a singleton in its sample. The chain recombines TRBV6-6 with TRBJ1-2; no reliable D call. V was trimmed by 8 bases and J by 5 bases, leaving 9 bases between them. Germline CDR1 MNHNY, CDR2 SVGAGI (reference sequence). CDR3 length: 11 residues. Written as DNA, the CDR3 is TGTGCCAGCCAGCGGGGATATGGCTACACCTTC. Residues: CASQRGYGYTF.

This chain uses TRBV15 with TRBJ2-3, with 10 bases identical to TRBD2. Looked up from germline, CDR1 is LNHNV and CDR2 is YYDKDF (reference sequence). V lost 0 bases and J lost 4; bases outside the gene matches: 1. The CDR3 is made up of 15 amino acids. In nucleotides, the CDR3 is TGTGCCACCAGCAGAGATAGCGGGGGGTCAGATACGCAGTATTTT. The encoded protein is CATSRDSGGSDTQYF.